This T cell receptor (beta chain) was sequenced in a study of regulatory T cells in long-lasting Graves disease (dated by TCRdb to about 2021). Looking at the study overall: Newly diagnosed Graves' disease patients had taken antithyroid drugs for less than 3 months. Persistent Graves' disease patients were compared with newly diagnosed Graves' disease patients by peripheral blood TCR sequencing and RNA sequencing. A total of about 33 samples underwent TCR sequencing, from about 13 patients with persistent Graves' disease and roughly 20 patients with newly diagnosed Graves' disease. The study was registered as a clinical trial and conducted in China.

This clonotype has ten or more counts. Its antigen has not been determined. Within one base of it there is no much larger clone, and no base qualities were kept. In the paper's terms, the time point label means: newly diagnosed GD, antithyroid drugs for less than 3 months. RNA was extracted from PBMCs in TRIzol for both TCR sequencing and RNA sequencing. The diagnosis of Graves' disease followed American Thyroid Association guidelines. Patients were recruited from an endocrinology department in Xi'an, China. Each patient gave 8.5 to 9.5 milliliters of peripheral blood, collected in an EDTA anticoagulant tube. Ficoll Paque Plus density gradient separation was used to isolate PBMCs, and no additional T cell sorting was done. An Agilent 2100 Bioanalyzer and agarose gel were used to check RNA quality, while a NanoDrop 2000 measured RNA concentration. The library was produced with multiplex PCR. The instrument given in TCRdb is Illumina HiSeq 4000. To build TCR beta libraries, CDR3 regions were amplified by Arm-PCR using iRepertoire HTBI primers. Before sequencing, the PCR products underwent gel purification. Per the source publication's procedure: Gene usage analysis of CDR3 amino acid clonotypes relied on the approximately 60 TRBV and over 13 TRBJ segments identified across samples. Filtered high-quality paired reads were merged into contigs using COPE and FqMerger. Contigs were aligned with BLAST to IMGT TRBV, TRBD and TRBJ reference genes, and CDR3 was defined per IMGT. Clonotypes above 0.1% frequency were classified as highly expanded clones. Repertoire diversity was measured by Shannon entropy, and V-J evenness by the Gini coefficient. A clonotype was considered public if more than one individual shared it. TCRdb reprocessing: public reads trimmed at Q25 with fastp, clones called with MiXCR, in-frame beta chains kept. Rows are unified per CDR3 protein, each entry keeping the most common DNA and genes. The V and J calls here are based on TCRdb, not the publication. The sample records 450,000 to 600,000 distinct CDR3 sequences, 15% to 20% of which are singletons. The biggest ten clones account for more than 9% of the sample.

As encoded in the germline V gene, CDR1 is MDHEN while CDR2 is SYDVKM. V loses 3 bases at its end and J loses 4 bases; junction bases beyond the gene matches: 3. The cysteine opens and the phenylalanine closes a CDR3 of 15 amino acids. Of the read, only the CDR3 DNA is kept; its 45 bases are in frame from base 1. Overall study outcomes, separate from this receptor: Compared with newly diagnosed patients, patients with persistent Graves' disease had lower TCR Shannon entropy and fewer highly expanded clones, which suggests clonal expansion. Only peripheral blood was studied, because thyroid tissue, the primary lesion, was inaccessible. Preferential use of TRBV28, TRBJ1-2 and TRBJ2-5 was observed in persistent disease, whereas TRBV20-1 and TRBJ2-1 were favored in newly diagnosed disease. Patients with persistent disease shared more public clonotypes (around 2,500) than newly diagnosed patients did (around 1,000). The authors acknowledged the small sample size as a limitation that may reduce accuracy. Sequencing and analysis were limited to the TCR beta chain.

The sample also formed part of further work on T cells in Graves' hyperthyroidism and ophthalmopathy. From that second study: A patient counted as having stable Graves' hyperthyroidism if no progression to ophthalmopathy occurred over 18 months of follow-up. Hyperthyroidism patients were aged 18 to 65 years and newly diagnosed, with disease duration of less than 2 months. The study excluded patients with uncontrolled infections, other autoimmune diseases, pregnancy or lactation. Diagnoses were based on clinical symptoms, serum thyroxine and TRAb, thyroid ultrasound and orbital computed tomography. For the first round of RT-PCR on the TCR CDR3, the HTBI primer set was used together with the Qiagen OneStep RT-PCR kit. Most expanded thyroid clonotypes (frequency above 0.001) were also found in blood, which suggests that blood repertoires may mirror thyroid immune responses. A 13 V-J signature model separated ophthalmopathy from stable hyperthyroidism, with approximately 87% sensitivity and 81.08% specificity in cross-validation and 80%/75% in testing. In validation, the model predicted progression to ophthalmopathy with just under 71% sensitivity and around 72% specificity, a median of around 6.6 months before onset. To identify distinguishing TCR V-J signatures, a discovery cohort of some 100 patients was used, comprising some 45 with Graves' ophthalmopathy and 55 to 65 with stable Graves' hyperthyroidism. Whether ophthalmopathy could be predicted prospectively was tested in an independent validation cohort made up of roughly 20 hyperthyroidism patients plus 17 patients who later progressed to ophthalmopathy. The roughly 100 discovery patients were randomly divided into training and test sets at a 7:3 ratio. In addition, the study compared T-cell repertoires in thyroid tissue and in blood from roughly 6 Graves' hyperthyroidism patients. Once sampling was done, hyperthyroidism patients were given methimazole at a starting dose of 30 mg daily, whereas ophthalmopathy patients were given high-dose intravenous methylprednisolone. Libraries were constructed in a second round of multiplex PCR, after which size selection and purification were performed. Paired-end sequencing of the libraries was performed with 100 bp reads on an Illumina HiSeq2000. SOAPnuke was used to process the raw data, throwing out any read that contained adapters or uncalled bases, had a mean Phred below 15, or lacked an exact constant-primer or identifier match. High-quality paired reads were merged using COPE v1.2.5, and each unique nucleotide sequence was defined as a clonotype. Clonotypes were aligned to IMGT TRBV, TRBD and TRBJ reference segments using MiTCR v1.1. The analysis was restricted to V-J combinations with a frequency above 0.0001, which together covered 98% to 99.2% of the repertoires. The TCS score was defined as the ratio of F50 (clonal expansion) to E x V (chaos), calculated using BLOSUM62-based TCRdist between CDR3 peptides within each V-J. Welch's t-statistics and random forest reduced roughly 530 V-J features to 13, which were used in a naive Bayes classifier (R e1071). No statistical method was used to fix the sample size in advance, and group allocation was not hidden from the investigators. TCR Vbeta CDR3 sequencing of fewer than 150 peripheral blood samples (under 45 ophthalmopathy, about 74 hyperthyroidism and 17 progressor patients) is reported in the paper.

This clonotype originated in a middle-aged man with Graves disease. Donor details come from another sample of the same person, matched by shared clones. The chain was built from TRBV28 and TRBJ2-3, with 11 bases aligning to TRBD2. Sequenced here: peripheral blood mononuclear cells (PBMCs), sampled at new diagnosis, from a patient treated with antithyroid drugs. The CDR3: CASSFNSGRADTQYF. The DNA reads as follows: TGTGCCAGCAGTTTCAATAGCGGGAGGGCAGATACGCAGTATTTT.